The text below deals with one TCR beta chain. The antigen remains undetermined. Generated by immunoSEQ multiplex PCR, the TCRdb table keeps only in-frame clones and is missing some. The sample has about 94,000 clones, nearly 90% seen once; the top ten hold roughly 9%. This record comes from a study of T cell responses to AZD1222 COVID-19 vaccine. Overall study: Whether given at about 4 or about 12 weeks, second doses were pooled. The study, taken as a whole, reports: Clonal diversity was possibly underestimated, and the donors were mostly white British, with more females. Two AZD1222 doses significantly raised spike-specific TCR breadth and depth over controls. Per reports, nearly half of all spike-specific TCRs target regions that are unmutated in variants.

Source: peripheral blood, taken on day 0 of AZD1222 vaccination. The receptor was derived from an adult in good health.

The CDR3 reads CAISVESPDEQFF. CDR3 sequence (DNA): TGTGCCATCAGTGTCGAGTCGCCGGATGAGCAGTTCTTC. V is TRBV10-3 and J is TRBJ2-1; D uncertain. The CDR3 has 13 residues. Germline V gene data show CDR1 as ENHRY and CDR2 as SYGVKD. The ends were cut back, 4 bases at V and 8 bases at J, with 12 bases in the middle.